This TCR beta chain stems from a study of OX40 agonist ivuxolimab in advanced cancers. A note on this clone: The antigen remains unidentified.

CDR1 is SGHTA, CDR2 FQGNSA, per germline. V lost 0 bases and J lost 6, with 12 bases in between. The CDR3 is made up of 15 amino acids. No patient had autoimmune disease or received systemic immunosuppression. The sampling schedule covered blood at baseline, cycle 4 day 1, and cycle 7 day 1. Sequencing was performed with immunoSEQ multiplex PCR; in TCRdb, only in-frame clones are kept and a portion is missing. The sample gives some 70,000 clones, roughly 90% of which show up once; about 1% is in the top ten. Study results and caveats: The study observed clonal expansion of CD4+ and CD8+ blood T cells by week 6 at 0.1 to 3.0 mg/kg.

This rearrangement joins TRBV7-2 to TRBJ2-1, with D perhaps given as TRBD1 or TRBD2 (5 bases each). Sequences were derived from CD4+ or CD8+ T cells sorted from blood, sampled in a trial of the OX40 agonist ivuxolimab. This receptor was obtained from an adult with an advanced solid tumor such as melanoma, head and neck, liver or kidney cancer. The DNA for the CDR3 is TGTGCCAGCAGCTTAGCCGGGACGCTAATCAATGAGCAGTTCTTC. This translates into CASSLAGTLINEQFF.